This TCR beta chain is from a study of Ad26.COV2.S vaccination and SARS-CoV-2 variants. Looking at the study overall: Sample donor was a member of the COV1001 Ad26.COV2.S trial arm. Study results and limitations: Researchers cautioned that TCR breadth and depth analyses may have underestimated total T cell responses. For non-spike TCRs, breadth in vaccine recipients resembled that in placebo recipients.

About this clone: Its matching antigen is unknown.

The CDR3 runs 13 residues. With 3 bases removed from V and 3 bases from J, the gap between germline ends came to 10 bases. The germline gives CDR1 SGHRS, CDR2 YFSETQ. Produced via immunoSEQ multiplex PCR; TCRdb's table is partial and in-frame only. Of about 350,000 clones in the sample, approximately 84% were seen once. Described treatment: some 20 received Ad26.COV2.S at low or high dose, single or two shots; five or six received placebo; per-sample allocation not given. Vaccine and placebo recipients were sampled on day 63 after the first injection. Ad26.COV2.S expressed prefusion-stabilized spike from the original Wuhan strain.

This chain uses TRBV5-1 with TRBJ2-7; D might be TRBD1 or TRBD2, each matching 5 bases. The clonotype comes from a person aged 18-65 years who received the Ad26.COV2.S COVID-19 vaccine or a placebo. Sample: peripheral blood, taken in a trial of Ad26.COV2.S vaccine versus placebo. CDR3 nucleotide sequence: TGCGCCAGCAGCTACGGGGCGGGCTACGAGCAGTACTTC. Its protein is CASSYGAGYEQYF. Full variable domain (remainder filled in from reference TRBV5-1 and TRBJ2-7): KAGVTQTPRYLIKTRGQQVTLSCSPISGHRSVSWYQQTPGQGLQFLFEYFSETQRNKGNFPGRFSGRQFSNSRSEMNVSTLELGDSALYLCASSYGAGYEQYFGPGTRLTVT.